This TCR beta chain originates from a study of regulatory dendritic cells for organ transplantation. The study, taken as a whole, reports: Mature dendritic cells appeared to drive more memory CD8+ clonal expansion than regulatory ones. Naive T cells showed high diversity, memory cells less, memory CD8+ least. Resting memory CD8+ T cells held the most alloreactive clonotypes. Considerable individual heterogeneity was seen in alloreactive memory CD8+ T cells.

The repertoire was sequenced with immunoSEQ multiplex PCR; TCRdb's copy has only in-frame clones and lacks some. The table has 30,000 to 40,000 clones, 85% to 90% seen once. With regard to this clone: No antigen is known for it.

Germline values: CDR1 LGHNA, CDR2 YNFKEQ. The V and J ends lost 0 bases and 3 bases respectively, with 8 bases between them. The CDR3 totals 14 residues. The chain carries TRBV4-2 and TRBJ1-1; D remains unclear. The clonotype was recovered from a human donor in good health. Source material: naive CD4+ T cells from blood. This sample's subset: CD45RA+ naive T cells. DNA of the CDR3: TGTGCCAGCAGCCAAGATCTGGAGGACACTGAAGCTTTCTTT. It is translated as CASSQDLEDTEAFF.